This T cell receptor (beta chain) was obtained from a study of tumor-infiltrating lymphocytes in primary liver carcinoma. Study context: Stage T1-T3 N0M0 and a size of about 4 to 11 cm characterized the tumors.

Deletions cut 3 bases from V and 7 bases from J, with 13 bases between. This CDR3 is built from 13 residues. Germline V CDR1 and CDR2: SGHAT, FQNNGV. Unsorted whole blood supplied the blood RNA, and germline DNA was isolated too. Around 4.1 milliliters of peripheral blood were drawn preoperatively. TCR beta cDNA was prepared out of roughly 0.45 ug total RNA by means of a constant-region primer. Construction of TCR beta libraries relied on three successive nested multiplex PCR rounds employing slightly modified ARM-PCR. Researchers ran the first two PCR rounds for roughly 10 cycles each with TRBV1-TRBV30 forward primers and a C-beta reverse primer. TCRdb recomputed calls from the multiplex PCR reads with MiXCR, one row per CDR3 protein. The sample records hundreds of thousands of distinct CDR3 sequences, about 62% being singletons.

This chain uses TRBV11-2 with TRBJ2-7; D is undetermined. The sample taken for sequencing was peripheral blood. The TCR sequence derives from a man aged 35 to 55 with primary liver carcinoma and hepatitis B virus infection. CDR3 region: CASSFLGSKEQYF. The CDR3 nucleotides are TGTGCCAGCAGCTTCCTGGGCTCGAAGGAGCAGTACTTC.